Described below is a single T cell receptor beta chain sequence and its context. Its antigen remains undetermined. Base qualities are not at hand, and no much larger clone is one base apart. Library preparation employed the immunoSEQ multiplex PCR assay. RNA was extracted from all samples and reverse transcribed into cDNA, which served as template for TCR sequencing. First-strand cDNA was synthesized with SuperScript III using a 2:1 mix of oligo-dT and random hexamers. A synthetic immune receptor repertoire was used to gauge amplification bias, and whatever bias remained was removed computationally. The original pipeline was this. After raw reads were preprocessed to remove errors, the CDR3 was defined following IMGT conventions as running from the conserved cysteine to phenylalanine. To get clonality, Shannon entropy was normalized by log2 of the number of productive unique TCRs and the result was subtracted from 1. CD4 or CD8 identity of scalp clones was inferred by cross-referencing scalp TCRbeta sequences with sorted blood CD4 and CD8 repertoires. Here the immuneACCESS table is served through TCRdb, limited to in-frame sequences with V and J called. Missing clones are a known gap in these copies; in checked studies unresolved V genes cover under half, and the rest lacks a known reason. That table furnishes V, J and clone size, whereas the DNA furnished D and trimming. A total of 150,000 to 200,000 clones appear in this sample, around 49% of them only once. The ten largest clonotypes hold roughly 9.1% of the sample.

This sample is part of a study of CD8+ T cells in alopecia areata listed by TCRdb under 2018. For context, the study as a whole: Treated patients were enrolled in an open-label pilot trial of oral tofacitinib, 5 to 10 mg twice daily, for moderate-to-severe alopecia areata. Tofacitinib-treated patients had biopsies at baseline and at 4 and 24 weeks of treatment, with a later scalp biopsy in several patients. Disease severity in treated patients was measured with the SALT score, which quantifies the percentage of affected scalp surface area. The RNA source kit depended on sample type: the PAXgene miRNA kit for fixed scalp, the miRNeasy kit for PBMCs, and the RNeasy kit for mouse skin. Tofacitinib was administered for 6 to 18 months, and 6 months of follow-up off drug were then conducted to assess delayed response and recurrence. Scalp clonality was compared across normal scalp (n=4), patchy alopecia areata scalp (n=8), and alopecia totalis/universalis scalp (n=8). The study used high-throughput TCRbeta sequencing to examine T cell clonal expansion in alopecia areata, in both the C3H/HeJ mouse model and human patients. Scalp tissue and sorted CD4+ and CD8+ peripheral blood T cells from patchy and totalis/universalis alopecia areata patients and from healthy controls were covered by human TCRbeta sequencing. TCRbeta CDR3 regions were amplified by immunoSEQ multiplex PCR using 35 Vbeta forward and 13 Jbeta reverse primers. Here is what the overall study found, with its caveats: Lesional scalp, especially in alopecia totalis/universalis, showed higher clonality and more expanded CD8+ clones than normal scalp, suggesting antigenic drive. TCR sequences shared between patients were less clear than in mice, possibly partly because of HLA diversity in the patient population. Resident alphabeta T cells in normal human skin are also sequenced, complicating scalp TCR repertoire analysis, unlike mouse skin dominated by gammadelta T cells. Because the treated cohort was small and had just a single nonresponder, larger studies are needed to establish links between baseline CD8+ expansion and response. With tofacitinib, both scalp clonality and the number of expanded CD8+ clones among the top 100 scalp clones went down significantly. Many expanded lesional clones were found to persist in scalp and blood during tofacitinib treatment, and relapse after treatment cessation may be partly explained by this persistence.

The label giving this sample's treatment or condition can be read as: oral pan-JAK inhibitor, 5-10 mg twice daily. Lesional scalp punch biopsies and peripheral blood were obtained from alopecia areata patients. After PBMCs were isolated by density centrifugation and stained for CD3, CD4 and CD8, a FACSAria was used to sort CD4+ and CD8+ T cells. The CDR3 runs 15 amino acids, cysteine and phenylalanine included. Only the CDR3 DNA stays, 45 bases, in frame from base 1. CDR1 and CDR2, per the germline V gene (reference sequence), are MNHNY and SVGAGI. A distance of 17 bases separates the germline ends of V and J, which lose 4 bases and 5 bases respectively.

This specimen was CD8+ T cells sorted from blood, taken at week 52, from a patient treated with tofacitinib. The chain was built from TRBV6-6 and TRBJ2-5; perhaps TRBD1 is the D gene, with 6 bases matching. The receptor was isolated from a human donor with alopecia areata. This receptor has the CDR3 CASSWQTGTTETQYF. In nucleotides, the sequence is TGTGCCAGCAGTTGGCAAACCGGGACAACGGAGACCCAGTACTTC.